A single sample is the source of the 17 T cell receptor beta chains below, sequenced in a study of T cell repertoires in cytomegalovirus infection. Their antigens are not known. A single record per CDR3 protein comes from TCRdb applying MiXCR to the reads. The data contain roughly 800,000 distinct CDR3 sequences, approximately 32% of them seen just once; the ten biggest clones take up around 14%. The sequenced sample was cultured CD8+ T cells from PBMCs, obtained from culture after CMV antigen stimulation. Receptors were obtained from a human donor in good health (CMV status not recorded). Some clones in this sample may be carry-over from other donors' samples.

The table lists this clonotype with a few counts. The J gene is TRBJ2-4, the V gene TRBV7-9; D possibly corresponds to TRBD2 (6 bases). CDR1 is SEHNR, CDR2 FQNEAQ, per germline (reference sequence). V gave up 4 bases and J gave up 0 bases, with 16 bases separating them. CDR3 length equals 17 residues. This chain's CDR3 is CASSSAEGGLAKNIQYF. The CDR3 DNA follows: TGTGCCAGCAGCTCAGCGGAGGGTGGGCTAGCCAAAAACATTCAGTACTTC. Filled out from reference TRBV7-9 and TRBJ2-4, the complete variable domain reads DTGVSQNPRHKITKRGQNVTFRCDPISEHNRLYWYRQTLGQGPEFLTYFQNEAQLEKSRLLSDRFSAERPKGSFSTLEIQRTEQGDSAMYLCASSSAEGGLAKNIQYFGAGTRLSVL.

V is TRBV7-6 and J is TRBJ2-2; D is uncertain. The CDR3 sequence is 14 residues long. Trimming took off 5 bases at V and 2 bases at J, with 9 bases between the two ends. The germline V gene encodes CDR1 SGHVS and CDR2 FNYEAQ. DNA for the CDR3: TGTGCCAGCAGCCACCTCGTAAACACCGGGGAGCTGTTTTTT. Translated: CASSHLVNTGELFF. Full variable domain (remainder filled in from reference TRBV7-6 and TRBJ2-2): GAGVSQSPRYKVTKRGQDVALRCDPISGHVSLYWYRQALGQGPEFLTYFNYEAQQDKSGLPNDRFSAERPEGSISTLTIQRTEQRDSAMYRCASSHLVNTGELFFGEGSRLTVL.

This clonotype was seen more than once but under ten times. CDR3 protein: CASSSNGLAGNEQFF. The CDR3 DNA follows: TGTGCCAGCAGTTCTAATGGACTAGCGGGGAATGAGCAGTTCTTC. The genes are TRBV7-6 and TRBJ2-1, with TRBD2 matching 12 bases. Losses at the gene ends were 6 bases for V and 7 bases for J; bases not matched to a gene: 7. CDR1 is SGHVS, CDR2 FNYEAQ, per germline. The CDR3 is 15 amino acids.

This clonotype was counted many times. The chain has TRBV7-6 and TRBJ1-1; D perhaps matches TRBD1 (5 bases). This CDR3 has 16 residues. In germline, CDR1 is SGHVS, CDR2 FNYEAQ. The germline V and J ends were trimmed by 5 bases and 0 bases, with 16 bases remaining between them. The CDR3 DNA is TGTGCCAGCAGCCTCCCTGGAGGACAAATGAACACTGAAGCTTTCTTT. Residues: CASSLPGGQMNTEAFF. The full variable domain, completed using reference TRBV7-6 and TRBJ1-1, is GAGVSQSPRYKVTKRGQDVALRCDPISGHVSLYWYRQALGQGPEFLTYFNYEAQQDKSGLPNDRFSAERPEGSISTLTIQRTEQRDSAMYRCASSLPGGQMNTEAFFGQGTRLTVV.

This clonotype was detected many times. The CDR3 DNA follows: TGTGCCAGCAGCTTACAAGGGACCGTCACCTACGAGCAGTACTTC. This sequence encodes CASSLQGTVTYEQYF. The V call is TRBV7-8, the J call TRBJ2-7, with D perhaps assigned TRBD1 or TRBD2 (5 bases each). V shed 2 bases and J shed 2 bases, with 13 bases lying between them. The CDR3 loop spans 15 amino acids. Germline V gene lookup returns CDR1 SGHVS and CDR2 FQNEAQ.

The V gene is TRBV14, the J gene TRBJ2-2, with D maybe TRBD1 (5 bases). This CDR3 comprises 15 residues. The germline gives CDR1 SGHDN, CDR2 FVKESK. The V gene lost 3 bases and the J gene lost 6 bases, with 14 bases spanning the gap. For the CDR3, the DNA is TGTGCCAGCAGCCAGACTTACAGGAGTGCCGGGGAGCTGTTTTTT. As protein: CASSQTYRSAGELFF.

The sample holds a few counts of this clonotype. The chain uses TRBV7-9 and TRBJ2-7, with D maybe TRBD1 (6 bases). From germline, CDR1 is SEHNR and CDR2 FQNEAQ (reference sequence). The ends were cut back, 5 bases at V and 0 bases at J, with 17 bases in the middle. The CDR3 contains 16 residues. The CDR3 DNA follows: TGTGCCAGCAGCAGGATGACAGGCGTTAGCTCCTACGAGCAGTACTTC. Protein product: CASSRMTGVSSYEQYF.

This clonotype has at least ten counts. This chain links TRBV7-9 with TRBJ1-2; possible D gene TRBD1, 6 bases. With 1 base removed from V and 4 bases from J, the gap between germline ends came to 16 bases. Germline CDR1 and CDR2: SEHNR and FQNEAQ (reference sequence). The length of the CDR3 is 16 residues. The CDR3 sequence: CASSLGGQTLPYGYTF. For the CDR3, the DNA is TGTGCCAGCAGCTTAGGTGGACAGACTTTGCCCTATGGCTACACCTTC.

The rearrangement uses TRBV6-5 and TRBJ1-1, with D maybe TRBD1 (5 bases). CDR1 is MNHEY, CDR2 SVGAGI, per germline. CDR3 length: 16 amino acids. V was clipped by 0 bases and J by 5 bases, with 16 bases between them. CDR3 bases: TGTGCCAGCAGTTACTCGATCTTTGGGGGAGGGACTGAAGCTTTCTTT. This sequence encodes CASSYSIFGGGTEAFF.

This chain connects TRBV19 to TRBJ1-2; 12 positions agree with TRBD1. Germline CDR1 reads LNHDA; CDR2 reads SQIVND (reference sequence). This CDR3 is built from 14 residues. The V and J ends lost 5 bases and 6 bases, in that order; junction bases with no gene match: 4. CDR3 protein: CASSGGTGGDGYTF. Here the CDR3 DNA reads TGTGCCAGTAGTGGCGGGACAGGGGGCGATGGCTACACCTTC. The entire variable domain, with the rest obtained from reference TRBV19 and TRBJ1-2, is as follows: DGGITQSPKYLFRKEGQNVTLSCEQNLNHDAMYWYRQDPGQGLRLIYYSQIVNDFQKGDIAEGYSVSREKKESFPLTVTSAQKNPTAFYLCASSGGTGGDGYTFGSGTRLTVV.

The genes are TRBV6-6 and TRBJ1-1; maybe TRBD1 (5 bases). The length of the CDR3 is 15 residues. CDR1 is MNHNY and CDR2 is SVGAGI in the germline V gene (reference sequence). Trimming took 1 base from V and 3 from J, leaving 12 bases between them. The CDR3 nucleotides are TGTGCCAGCAGTTACTACAGGCAGAGGGACACTGAAGCTTTCTTT. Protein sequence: CASSYYRQRDTEAFF.

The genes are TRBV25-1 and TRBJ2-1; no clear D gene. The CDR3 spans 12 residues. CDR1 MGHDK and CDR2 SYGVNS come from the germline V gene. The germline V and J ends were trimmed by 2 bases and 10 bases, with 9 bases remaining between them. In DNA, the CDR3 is TGTGCCAGCAGTGAAACTGGGTTGGAGCAGTTCTTC. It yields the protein CASSETGLEQFF.

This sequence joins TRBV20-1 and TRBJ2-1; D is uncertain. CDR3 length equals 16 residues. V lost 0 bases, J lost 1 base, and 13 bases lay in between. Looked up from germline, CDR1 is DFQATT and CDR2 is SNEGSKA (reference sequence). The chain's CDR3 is CSARDLIVESYNEQFF. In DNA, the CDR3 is TGCAGTGCTAGAGATCTGATAGTAGAGTCCTACAATGAGCAGTTCTTC.

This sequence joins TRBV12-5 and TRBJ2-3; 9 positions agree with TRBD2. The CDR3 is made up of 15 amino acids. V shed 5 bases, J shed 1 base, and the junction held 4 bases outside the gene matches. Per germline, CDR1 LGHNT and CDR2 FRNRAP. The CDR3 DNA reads TGTGCTAGTGGTCCCAGACTAGCGGGCACAGATACGCAGTATTTT. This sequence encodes CASGPRLAGTDTQYF.

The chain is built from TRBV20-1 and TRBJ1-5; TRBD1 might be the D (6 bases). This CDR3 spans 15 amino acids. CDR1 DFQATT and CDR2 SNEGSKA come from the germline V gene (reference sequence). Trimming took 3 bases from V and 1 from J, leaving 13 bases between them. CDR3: CSARRHGGSNQPQHF. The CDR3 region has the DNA TGCAGTGCTAGGAGACACGGGGGCAGCAATCAGCCCCAGCATTTT.

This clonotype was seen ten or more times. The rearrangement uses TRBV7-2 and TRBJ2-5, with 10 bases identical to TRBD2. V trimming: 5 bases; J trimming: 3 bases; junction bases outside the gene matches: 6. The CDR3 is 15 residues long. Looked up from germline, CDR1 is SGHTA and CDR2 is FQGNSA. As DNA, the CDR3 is TGTGCCAGCAGCAGACCCGGACTAGCGGAAGAGACCCAGTACTTC. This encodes CASSRPGLAEETQYF.

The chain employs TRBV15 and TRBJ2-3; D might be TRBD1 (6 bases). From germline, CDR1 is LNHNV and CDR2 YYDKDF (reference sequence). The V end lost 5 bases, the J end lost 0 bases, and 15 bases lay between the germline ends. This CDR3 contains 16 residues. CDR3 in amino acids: CATSPRQAPSTDTQYF. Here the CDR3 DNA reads TGTGCCACCAGCCCTCGACAGGCGCCTAGCACAGATACGCAGTATTTT.